This TCR beta chain stems from a study of cytomegalovirus exposure and HLA in healthy donors listed by TCRdb under 2017. With respect to the entire study: An earlier analysis of some 600 of the donors reported over 250 Gb of sequence data and 95 million to 140 million unique TCR beta sequences obtained from approximately 180 million T cells. The study aimed to test whether cataloging public T cell receptors could reveal signatures of past pathogen exposure. All discovery cohort repertoires had been generated on a single sequencing platform. Along with the roughly 700-subject first cohort, a separate validation cohort of over a hundred different subjects was used. A later genetic analysis took genome-wide SNP genotypes for about three fifths of the 666 donors and used that subset as a discovery cohort. On average, around 200,000 unique TCR beta nucleotide sequences were sequenced per donor among more than 350 genotyped donors of the cohort, with about 17% of those sequences being non-productive. An early release covering more than 500 HLA-typed donors comprised 250 to 350 gigabases of sequencing data and around 86 million unique TCR sequences. The study profiled the T cell repertoires of about 640 subjects by immunosequencing and related them to cytomegalovirus serostatus. The number of donors typed differed by locus, with about 629-630 for A, B, C, DRB1 and DQB1, around 520 for DQA1, 606 for DPA1, and some 440 for DPB1. The later analysis used no new phenotypic data to find candidate immune exposures, relying instead on TCR beta sequences and their occurrence across donors. The study combined high-throughput TCR immunosequencing, statistical association of individual TCRs with disease status, and machine learning to predict cytomegalovirus infection status. HLA typing included class I and class II loci at four-digit resolution. In a later analysis, previously published TCR beta repertoires from several hundred donors were re-analyzed and high-resolution HLA genotyping was added so that TCR occurrence patterns could be studied. Of the roughly 400 genotyped donors, roughly 85% fell in the genetic ancestry cluster associated with self-reported Caucasian donors. Donor age, sex, ethnicity and CMV serostatus were collected together with the repertoire data. An earlier analysis of around 580 of the donors used high-throughput TCR beta sequencing to judge whether each TCR beta V gene segment behaved as functional or pseudogenic. Because of strong linkage in the cohort, five DR-DQ haplotypes were treated as single units for association and clustering. What the study reported, not specific to this receptor: Across donors, most TCR sequences were observed very rarely, whereas some public TCRs were present in many individuals. In vitro tests confirmed that a few of the cytomegalovirus-associated TCR beta chains recognize cytomegalovirus antigens. A total of roughly 160 TCR beta chains were listed by the study as associated with cytomegalovirus. When HLA alleles, especially DR and DQ, strongly co-occurred, TCR associations were difficult to assign to individual alleles. In both the original and validation cohorts, the classifier was reported to diagnose cytomegalovirus status with high specificity and sensitivity. A later genetic analysis associated a missense DCLRE1C variant with V-gene and J-gene trimming of TCR beta chains, and an independent cohort replicated the association. In a later analysis, the rate of TCR association differed among HLA loci, with DRB1 alleles having the most associated TCRs and HLA-C alleles having the fewest. The authors suggested that the approach could potentially be extended to other disease states and immunological phenotypes. A group of highly shared sequence variants was considered likely to be a technical artifact of the sequencing pipeline. The presence/absence analyses assumed that sequencing depth was roughly uniform across donors, and that assumption may not be true. A later analysis associated about 18,000 TCR beta sequences with specific HLA alleles at a false discovery rate of 0.05. Compared with the roughly 600-donor mean, donors in an Asian-associated ancestry cluster had fewer N-insertions in productive TCRs, according to a later genetic analysis. A later analysis found that HLA-associated TCR beta chains were more clonally expanded and had lower generation probabilities than equally common non-associated chains. Some IMGT-functional V segments, including TRBV6-2 and TRBV6-3, could not be told apart with the 87-base-pair reads, so those segments were excluded. A later analysis found that most CMV-associated TCR beta chains appeared HLA-restricted, with HLA associations seemingly driven largely by CMV exposure. According to a later analysis, parvovirus B19, influenza, CMV and Epstein-Barr virus appeared linked to several top co-occurrence clusters. Because some donors lacked HLA typing at each locus, the association tests relied only on the typed subset. In an earlier analysis of 450 to 750 of the donors, most TCR beta V segments appeared in productive rearrangements about 87% or about 30% of the time, broadly matching IMGT annotations. In this cohort, only TCR beta chains were sequenced, and detectable features were limited by the absence of alpha or paired-chain data. Because counts were too low, seventeen rarely observed V segments, including chromosome 9 orphons, were excluded from the earlier analysis of several hundred of the donors. A further reported finding was that TCR beta sequences accurately predicted the HLA-A and HLA-B alleles for most subjects in the first cohort. The only immune exposure information available for the cohort was CMV serostatus. Correlated functional status among segregating V segments might reflect linkage disequilibrium, but an unknown experimental factor could not be ruled out.

The cohort consisted of 600 to 700 healthy bone marrow donors. At the time of sampling, all cohort members were nominally healthy, though unrecorded immune exposures were likely present. The donor tested CMV seropositive, placing the donor among the 289 seropositive members of the cohort. A peripheral blood sample was provided by each donor, and peripheral blood mononuclear cells were used for TCR beta sequencing. Genomic DNA was extracted from the blood cell samples with the Qiagen DNeasy Blood Extraction Kit. The CDR3 spans 13 residues, from the cysteine through the phenylalanine. The DNA shown is the 39-base CDR3, in frame from base 1. The germline V gene (reference sequence) supplies CDR1 MNHNY and CDR2 SVGAGI. V loses 10 bases of germline sequence and J loses 1 base, and the interval between the two ends is 13 bases. About this clone itself: Its antigen remains unidentified. No much larger clone is present one base from it, and per-base qualities are unavailable.

The library was obtained by the immunoSEQ multiplex PCR assay. For the multiplex PCR, a mixture combining 60 forward primers for TCR Vbeta segments and 13 reverse primers for TCR Jbeta segments was used. The CDR3 region of rearranged TCR beta genes was amplified from genomic DNA by a multiplex PCR assay. Amplified TCR beta libraries were sequenced as 87-base-pair reads on the Illumina HiSeq System. Per the source publication's procedure: A later analysis tallied tens of millions of unique TCR beta chains across the 600 to 700 repertoires, and 10 million to 11 million of those chains were shared by two or more donors. Raw reads were error-corrected and collapsed into unique sequences by a nearest-neighbor algorithm in which closely related sequences were merged to remove PCR and sequencing errors. V, D and J gene segments were assigned by aligning CDR3 sequences to IMGT reference sequences. Each retained sequence needed at least a six-nucleotide match to both a V gene segment and a J gene segment. A rearrangement was called productive if the CDR3 had no stop codons and remained in frame with V and J, and every other rearrangement was called non-productive. CDR3 was defined according to IMGT convention as the region running from the second conserved V-encoded cysteine to the conserved J-encoded phenylalanine. Sequences without an unambiguous match to a single V gene segment were excluded from the earlier analysis of 450 to 750 of the donors. An earlier analysis of 587 of the donors called V segments functional above 56.7% productive rearrangements and segregating when the between-donor standard deviation exceeded 5%. To diagnose cytomegalovirus status from the catalog of TCR beta chain sequences, a statistical classification framework was built. In a later analysis, V and J genes were assigned by comparing TCR nucleotide sequences against IMGT/GENE-DB human TR gene sequences. The TCRdist pipeline was used in a later analysis to assign CDR3 sequences and most-parsimonious VDJ recombination scenarios. In a later analysis, every TCR beta chain was defined by the combination of its CDR3 amino acid sequence and its V-gene family, and reads without a unique V-gene family were dropped. To address suspected cross-contamination and a sequencing artifact, a later analysis removed 550 to 750 highly shared, low-generation-probability nucleotide sequences. For each public chain, a later analysis derived a clonal expansion index from normalized ranks of inferred template counts within each repertoire. In a later analysis, generation probabilities were computed using a VDJ recombination model fitted to out-of-frame rearrangements, and the results were checked against IGoR. In a later analysis, hypergeometric tests were used to score TCR-TCR, TCR-HLA and TCR-CMV co-occurrence, with a repertoire-size bias correction applied to TCR pairs. In a later analysis, false discovery rates were estimated by permuting HLA or CMV assignments 20 times. In a later analysis, co-occurring TCRs were grouped with DBSCAN, and TCRdist sequence similarity was added when clustering was performed within HLA-allele-positive subsets. Repertoires with fewer than 30,000 or more than 120,000 public chains, plus five repertoires with anomalous nucleotide sharing, were excluded from co-occurrence clustering. TCRdb took this table from immuneACCESS and kept in-frame rearrangements with V and J called. Such tables lack part of the clones; where checked against another copy, unresolved V genes explain under half of the gap, and the rest is unexplained. That table furnishes V, J and clone size, whereas the DNA furnished D and trimming. This sample is represented by under 200,000 clones; about 82% of them were singletons. The ten most abundant clones make up 1% of the sample.

Sequenced input: PBMCs. Here the chain combines TRBV6-6 and TRBJ1-1; the D segment cannot be called with confidence. The clonotype comes from a woman aged 50 to 65 in good health and CMV-seropositive. Here the CDR3 is given as CATTTRENTEAFF. The base sequence is TGTGCCACCACCACTAGGGAGAACACTGAAGCTTTCTTT.